The rows below give T cell receptor beta chains drawn from one sample of a study of blood T cell repertoires in COVID-19. The table came from immunoSEQ multiplex PCR; TCRdb's copy has only in-frame clones and leaves some out. Counted here are 99,000 or so clones, roughly four fifths occurring once; the ten biggest clones make up about 5%. Sequenced: peripheral blood. The receptors originated from a man in his sixties with acute or convalescent COVID-19. The CDR3 runs from the conserved cysteine through the conserved F or W. Each record gives: D gene, clone size, V gene, J gene, CDR3 DNA, CDR3 protein. A D gene is named only where the DNA matches it firmly. Clone size is given for some rows only: seen once, a few or many times, or a class if the clone is expanded.

TRBD1,NA,TRBV28,TRBJ1-3,TGTGCCAGCAGTTCCGCTACCGGGACAGCTCTCGGAAACACCATATATTTT,CASSSATGTALGNTIYF
TRBD1,NA,TRBV29-1,TRBJ2-1,TGCAGCGTGACAGGGGCCCACTTTTACAATGAGCAGTTCTTC,CSVTGAHFYNEQFF
NA,NA,TRBV3-1/TRBV3-2,TRBJ1-1,TGTGCCAGCAGGCTACAGGGACTGAACACTGAAGCTTTCTTT,CASRLQGLNTEAFF
NA,NA,TRBV5-4,TRBJ1-2,TGTGCCAGCAGCTCCGACAAGCAGGGCTATGGCTACACCTTC,CASSSDKQGYGYTF
NA,few,TRBV9,TRBJ2-1,TGTGCCAGCAGCGTAGGACTAGTAAATGAGCAGTTCTTC,CASSVGLVNEQFF
TRBD1,few,TRBV6-5,TRBJ2-7,TGTGCCAGCAGTTACCACCGGGACAGGGGCGCCTACGAGCAGTACTTC,CASSYHRDRGAYEQYF
TRBD2,NA,TRBV18,TRBJ2-2,TGTGCCAGCTCACCAAAGCGGGGGAACACCGGGGAGCTGTTTTTT,CASSPKRGNTGELFF
TRBD2,NA,TRBV30,TRBJ2-1,TGTGCCTGGGACGCTAGCGGAAAATCCTCCTACAATGAGCAGTTCTTC,CAWDASGKSSYNEQFF
NA,NA,TRBV7-9,TRBJ2-1,TGTGCCAGCAGCTTTACGACCGGGAATGAGCAGTTCTTC,CASSFTTGNEQFF
NA,few,TRBV3-1/TRBV3-2,TRBJ2-2,TGTGCCAGCAGCCAACGGCAGGGGAACACCGGGGAGCTGTTTTTT,CASSQRQGNTGELFF
TRBD1,NA,TRBV14,TRBJ2-2,TGTGCCAGCAGCCCCTACAGGGGAAGCGGGGAGCTGTTTTTT,CASSPYRGSGELFF
NA,NA,TRBV2,TRBJ2-7,TGTGCCAGCAGATCGGGATACTCCTACGAGCAGTACTTC,CASRSGYSYEQYF
NA,NA,TRBV11-2,TRBJ2-1,TGTGCCAGCAGCTTAGTCGACTGGGGCCTGTTCTTC,CASSLVDWGLFF
TRBD1,NA,TRBV11-1,TRBJ1-1,TGTGCCAGCAGCTCGGGACAGGGCTATGCTGAAGCTTTCTTT,CASSSGQGYAEAFF
NA,NA,TRBV29-1,TRBJ1-2,TGCAGCGTTGGAGCCCAGGAATGGGGCTTCGGCTACACCTTC,CSVGAQEWGFGYTF
TRBD1,NA,TRBV19,TRBJ1-1,TGTGCCAGTAGAACCATTGACAGGGGGACATATACTGAAGCTTTCTTT,CASRTIDRGTYTEAFF
NA,NA,TRBV5-1,TRBJ1-1,TGCGCCAGCAGCTTGAGGGGTACGGCAGAAGCTTTCTTT,CASSLRGTAEAFF
TRBD1,once,TRBV30,TRBJ1-4,TGTGCCTGGTACTCCGGGACAGGGAGGGAAAAACTGTTTTTT,CAWYSGTGREKLFF
NA,once,TRBV6-8,TRBJ1-1,TGTGCCAGCCCTGCACAGGGAACTACGTACTCACCTGAAGCTTTCTTT,CASPAQGTTYSPEAFF
NA,NA,TRBV21-1,TRBJ2-7,TGTGCCAGCAGCAACACTAGCGGGAGCACCTACGAGCAGTACTTC,CASSNTSGSTYEQYF
NA,NA,TRBV25-1,TRBJ1-2,TGTGCCAGCAGTACCGGGAGCTCATACGTATATGGCTACACCTTC,CASSTGSSYVYGYTF
NA,NA,TRBV5-1,TRBJ1-1,TGCGCCAGCAGCTTAAGCGGAGGTGAGGCTTTCTTT,CASSLSGGEAFF
NA,NA,TRBV9,TRBJ1-5,TGTGCCAGCAGCGTAGGGGACACCGACAATCAGCCCCAGCATTTT,CASSVGDTDNQPQHF
NA,NA,TRBV5-1,TRBJ2-7,TGCGCCAGCAGCTCTACTAGCTCGGGGGCCTACGAGCAGTACTTC,CASSSTSSGAYEQYF
TRBD1,NA,TRBV12-3/TRBV12-4,TRBJ1-2,TGTGCCAGCAGACAGGGGACTAACTATGGCTACACCTTC,CASRQGTNYGYTF
TRBD1,NA,TRBV28,TRBJ1-5,TGTGCCAGCAGTACCCTCGGACAGGGAAGTCAGCCCCAGCATTTT,CASSTLGQGSQPQHF
NA,NA,TRBV21-1,TRBJ2-7,TGTGCCAGCAACCCTAGCGGGAGCTCCTACGAGCAGTACTTC,CASNPSGSSYEQYF
NA,NA,TRBV27,TRBJ1-2,TGTGCCACCCACGCGCACAGGGATGGCTATGGCTACACCTTC,CATHAHRDGYGYTF
TRBD2,NA,TRBV5-5,TRBJ2-1,TGTGCCAGCAGCTTGGGGACTAGCAACAATGAGCAGTTCTTC,CASSLGTSNNEQFF
NA,NA,TRBV6-2/TRBV6-3,TRBJ2-7,TGTGCCAGCAGTCCACGGGGGGCCAGCCACGAGCAGTACTTC,CASSPRGASHEQYF
NA,NA,TRBV2,TRBJ1-2,TGTGCCAGCATTCCGACCAGGACTCAGTATGGCTACACCTTC,CASIPTRTQYGYTF
TRBD2,NA,TRBV5-1,TRBJ2-3,TGCGCCAGCAGCTACCAGGGGACTAGCACAGATACGCTGTATTTT,CASSYQGTSTDTLYF
TRBD1,once,TRBV5-6,TRBJ1-5,TGTGCCAGCAGCCGAACAGGGGCCAGCAGCAATCAGCCCCAGCATTTT,CASSRTGASSNQPQHF
NA,NA,TRBV7-8,TRBJ2-3,TGTGCCAGCAGCTGGGGGGGCCGAGATACGCAGTATTTT,CASSWGGRDTQYF
TRBD1,NA,TRBV27,TRBJ1-6,TGTGCCAGCAGTTTATTGGCAGGGGGTTTCGATTCACCCCTCCACTTT,CASSLLAGGFDSPLHF
TRBD1,NA,TRBV30,TRBJ1-2,TGTGCCTGGAGCCCCGGACAGGGAGTCTATGGCTACACCTTC,CAWSPGQGVYGYTF
NA,NA,TRBV18,TRBJ1-6,TGTGCCAGCTCACCACTCAGGGGAGAGTCACCCCTCCACTTT,CASSPLRGESPLHF
TRBD1,NA,TRBV25-1,TRBJ1-1,TGTGCCAGCAGTGGACAGGGGGCAGTTGAAGCTTTCTTT,CASSGQGAVEAFF
TRBD1,once,TRBV19,TRBJ2-2,TGTGCCAGTAGTATCGACAGGGTTGTGACCGGGGAGCTGTTTTTT,CASSIDRVVTGELFF
NA,NA,TRBV19,TRBJ2-5,TGTGCCAGTAGTATTTTTGGAGAAACGGAGACCCAGTACTTC,CASSIFGETETQYF
TRBD2,NA,TRBV27,TRBJ2-3,TGTGCCAGCAGTTTACGGTTGGGACTAGCTTTCCGTTTT,CASSLRLGLAFRF
NA,NA,TRBV4-2,TRBJ1-6,TGTGCCAGCAGCCAAGTTTCGGTTTTACCCCTCCACTTT,CASSQVSVLPLHF
NA,NA,TRBV6-5,TRBJ1-5,TGTGCCAGCAGGGGAGGGGCAGGGCAGCCCCAGCATTTT,CASRGGAGQPQHF
NA,few,TRBV7-9,TRBJ1-3,TGTGCCAGCAGCTCCATAAGTGGGGAGTTAGCCTCCATATATTTT,CASSSISGELASIYF
TRBD1,few,TRBV7-3,TRBJ2-1,TGTGCCAGCAGCTTCCGGGACAGCCAATACAATGAGCAGTTCTTC,CASSFRDSQYNEQFF
TRBD1,NA,TRBV11-3,TRBJ2-1,TGTGCCAGCAGCTTAGGCCGGGGACAGGGAGATGAGCAGTTCTTC,CASSLGRGQGDEQFF
NA,NA,TRBV3-1/TRBV3-2,TRBJ1-1,TGTGCCAGCAGCCAAGCCGGGCCGGGGACTGAAGCTTTCTTT,CASSQAGPGTEAFF
TRBD1,NA,TRBV13,TRBJ2-1,TGTGCCAGCCGGGGTGGGCGACAGGGTAAGAATGAGCAGTTCTTC,CASRGGRQGKNEQFF
TRBD2,NA,TRBV4-3,TRBJ2-7,TGCGCCAGCAGCCAAGAGGCGGGAGGCTCCTACGAGCAGTACTTC,CASSQEAGGSYEQYF
NA,NA,TRBV5-5,TRBJ1-2,TGTGCCAGCAGCTTGGAGGAGGGCTATGGCTACACCTTC,CASSLEEGYGYTF
TRBD1,NA,TRBV2,TRBJ1-1,TGTGCCAGCAGTGGGGACAGAAACACTGAAGCTTTCTTT,CASSGDRNTEAFF
NA,NA,TRBV12-3/TRBV12-4,TRBJ2-7,TGTGCCAGCAGCTCGGGATCCGAGCAGTACTTC,CASSSGSEQYF
NA,NA,TRBV30,TRBJ2-7,TGTGCCTGGAGTGAACAGGTGACCCACGAGCAGTACTTC,CAWSEQVTHEQYF
TRBD2,NA,TRBV5-4,TRBJ2-1,TGTGCCAGCAGCTTTAACCCGGGACTAGTCAATGAGCAGTTCTTC,CASSFNPGLVNEQFF